Listed below are T cell receptor beta chains from one sample, sequenced in a study of CD8 T cells in ankylosing spondylitis. TCRdb redid the calling of the 5' RACE reads with MiXCR, one entry per CDR3 protein. The profile shows fewer than 500,000 distinct CDR3 sequences, approximately 20% of them singletons. Sequencing was done on a sample of blood, either unsorted or a sorted T cell fraction (not recorded which). Receptors originate from a male donor with ankylosing spondylitis. Both conserved end residues are part of each CDR3. The order of the fields is clone size, V gene, J gene, D gene, CDR3 DNA, CDR3 protein. D genes are given only for firm matches. Size is omitted from some rows. Given values are once, few, many or a class for expanded clones.

>few|TRBV12-3/TRBV12-4|TRBJ2-1|TRBD1
TGTGCCAGCAGTGCAGGGGGCGCGTACAATGAGCAGTTCTTC
CASSAGGAYNEQFF
>NA|TRBV14|TRBJ1-6|NA
TGTGCCACCGGGACGGGATTAAATTCACCCCTCCACTTT
CATGTGLNSPLHF
>few|TRBV4-1|TRBJ2-5|NA
TGCGCCAGCAGCCAAACGGGAAGGCAAGAGACCCAGTACTTC
CASSQTGRQETQYF
>few|TRBV18|TRBJ2-3|NA
TGTGCCAGCTTCGAGGGCACTAGCACAGATACGCAGTATTTT
CASFEGTSTDTQYF
>few|TRBV28|TRBJ2-3|NA
TGTGCCAGCAGCCCGCGAGGGTTCCAAGATACGCAGTATTTT
CASSPRGFQDTQYF
>many|TRBV29-1|TRBJ2-1|NA
TGCAGCGCCCTGGAATCACAGGGTGAGCAGTTCTTC
CSALESQGEQFF
>NA|TRBV6-1|TRBJ2-1|NA
TGTGCCAGCAGAGGAATTCCCTACAATGAGCAGTTCTTC
CASRGIPYNEQFF
>few|TRBV5-4|TRBJ2-3|NA
TGTGCCAGCAGCCAGAGGATCACTAGCACAGATACGCAGTATTTT
CASSQRITSTDTQYF
>few|TRBV7-6|TRBJ1-1|TRBD1
TGTGCCAGCAGCCAACGGACAGGGCCGAACACTGAAGCTTTCTTT
CASSQRTGPNTEAFF
>NA|TRBV5-1|TRBJ2-7|NA
TGCGCCAGCAGCTTGGAGGAGGCTAGCGCCTCCTACGAGCAGTACTTC
CASSLEEASASYEQYF
>NA|TRBV20-1|TRBJ2-7|NA
TGCAGTGCGCGATTGTCGGCTAGCAACTACGAGCAGTACTTC
CSARLSASNYEQYF
>many|TRBV7-2|TRBJ1-5|NA
TGTGCCAGCAGCTTAGTGGATATTGGCAATCAGCCCCAGCATTTT
CASSLVDIGNQPQHF
>NA|TRBV20-1|TRBJ1-1|TRBD1
TGCAGTGCCCCCATGACAGGGTCGATGAACACTGAAGCTTTCTTT
CSAPMTGSMNTEAFF
>few|TRBV24-1|TRBJ2-1|NA
TGTGCCACCAGTGATCCACGGACAAGCTACAATGAGCAGTTCTTC
CATSDPRTSYNEQFF
>NA|TRBV27|TRBJ2-3|NA
TGTGCCAGCAGTTCCCCTGCGGGAGAGGGGGGTAGCACAGATACGCAGTATTTT
CASSSPAGEGGSTDTQYF
>many|TRBV12-3/TRBV12-4|TRBJ2-2|TRBD1
TGTGCCAGCAGTTTTGACAGGGTTACCGGGGAGCTGTTTTTT
CASSFDRVTGELFF
>NA|TRBV5-6|TRBJ2-7|NA
TGTGCCAGCAGCTTCCATGACGAGCAGTACTTC
CASSFHDEQYF
>NA|TRBV12-3/TRBV12-4|TRBJ2-2|NA
TGTGCCAGCACCCCCCTGGCCGGGGAGCTGTTTTTT
CASTPLAGELFF
>few|TRBV29-1|TRBJ2-7|NA
TGCAGCGTTGAATGGGACGGCTACGAGCAGTACTTC
CSVEWDGYEQYF
>NA|TRBV5-4|TRBJ2-7|TRBD1
TGTGCCAGCAGCCGGGACAGGGCTATGAGCTCCTACGAGCAGTACTTC
CASSRDRAMSSYEQYF
>NA|TRBV4-2|TRBJ2-2|TRBD2
TGTGCCAGCAGCACGGGACTAGCGGGAGCAGACACCGGGGAGCTGTTTTTT
CASSTGLAGADTGELFF
>few|TRBV7-3|TRBJ2-3|TRBD2
TGTGCCAGCAGCTTTAGCGGGAGTCGTACAGATACGCAGTATTTT
CASSFSGSRTDTQYF
>few|TRBV7-3|TRBJ1-1|NA
TGTGCCAGCAGCCCGATAATGAGCACTGAAGCTTTCTTT
CASSPIMSTEAFF
>NA|TRBV20-1|TRBJ2-7|TRBD2
TGCAGTGCTAGCTTAGCTAGCGGGAGCTACGAGCAGTACTTC
CSASLASGSYEQYF
>NA|TRBV28|TRBJ2-5|NA
TGTGCCAGCAGTTTATACGGAACTAAGGGCAGAGAAGAGACCCAGTACTTC
CASSLYGTKGREETQYF
>NA|TRBV7-3|TRBJ2-5|NA
TGTGCCAGCAGTTTCGGCCGGTCGGAGACCCAGTACTTC
CASSFGRSETQYF
>few|TRBV12-3/TRBV12-4|TRBJ1-5|NA
TGTGCCAGCACTACCTGGGGCGGATCCAATCAGCCCCAGCATTTT
CASTTWGGSNQPQHF
>few|TRBV28|TRBJ2-7|NA
TGTGCCAGCAGTTTGCCCGGGGCGCAAGTGTACGAGCAGTACTTC
CASSLPGAQVYEQYF
>few|TRBV10-3|TRBJ2-3|NA
TGTGCCATCAGTGGGGATAGCGGTACTAGGGGGAATACGCAGTATTTT
CAISGDSGTRGNTQYF
>few|TRBV5-1|TRBJ2-5|NA
TGCGCCAGCAGCTTGGACGGGGCGGGTTCACAAGAGACCCAGTACTTC
CASSLDGAGSQETQYF
>NA|TRBV9|TRBJ1-2|TRBD1
TGTGCCAGCAGCGGAGGCCGGGACAGGGCTAACTATGGCTACACCTTC
CASSGGRDRANYGYTF
>NA|TRBV7-2|TRBJ1-5|NA
TGTGCCAGCAGCACCGGGTGGGGGAGCAATCAGCCCCAGCATTTT
CASSTGWGSNQPQHF
>few|TRBV12-3/TRBV12-4|TRBJ1-4|NA
TGTGCCAGCATCGGCGGAGGCGAAAAACTGTTTTTT
CASIGGGEKLFF
>NA|TRBV29-1|TRBJ2-1|NA
TGCAGCGTGGCCCCCCGCCAGGGCAATGAGCAGTTCTTC
CSVAPRQGNEQFF
>few|TRBV29-1|TRBJ2-1|NA
TGCAGCCCGGCCCCGGACAGTTCGGCGGGAGCACTGACAAGCCGGCAGTTCTTC
CSPAPDSSAGALTSRQFF
>once|TRBV12-3/TRBV12-4|TRBJ2-4|NA
TGTGCCAGCAGCACGGGCGGTGGTTACATTCAGTACTTC
CASSTGGGYIQYF
>few|TRBV5-1|TRBJ1-1|TRBD1
TGCGCCAGCAGCTCTTCCACAGGGGGTACTGAAGCTTTCTTT
CASSSSTGGTEAFF
>NA|TRBV3-1|TRBJ1-3|NA
TGTGCCAGCAGCTCAGGGACCGACTCTGGAAACACCATATATTTT
CASSSGTDSGNTIYF
>NA|TRBV5-1|TRBJ1-3|NA
TGCGCCAGCAGCTTGGGTGACACCATAAATTTT
CASSLGDTINF
>many|TRBV29-1|TRBJ1-2|NA
TGCAGCGTGGCGCCGGGGACCTTTAACTATGGCTACACCTTC
CSVAPGTFNYGYTF
>NA|TRBV29-1|TRBJ2-1|TRBD1
TGCAGCGTTGAACCGATACAGGGGAATGAGCAGTTCTTC
CSVEPIQGNEQFF
>NA|TRBV7-2|TRBJ2-1|TRBD2
TGTGCCAGCAGCTTAACTAGCGGCCTCTCCTACAATGAGCAGTTCTTC
CASSLTSGLSYNEQFF
>NA|TRBV20-1|TRBJ2-7|NA
TGCAGTGCAGAGCCGTTCGGCAGGGACCACGAGCAGTACTTC
CSAEPFGRDHEQYF
>NA|TRBV18|TRBJ2-7|NA
TGTGCCAGCTCACGACCGGACGGTCGATACGAGCAGTACTTC
CASSRPDGRYEQYF
>few|TRBV5-1|TRBJ2-1|NA
TGCGCCAGCAGCTTGGACGGACCAGCGGCCTACAATGAGCAGTTCTTC
CASSLDGPAAYNEQFF
>NA|TRBV28|TRBJ2-7|TRBD1
TGTGCCAGCAGTATCCCGGGGACAGGCAGCGAGCAGTACTTC
CASSIPGTGSEQYF
>once|TRBV28|TRBJ2-7|TRBD1
TGTGCCAGCAGAGGACAGGCTCTCTACGAGCAGTACTTC
CASRGQALYEQYF
>many|TRBV7-9|TRBJ2-5|NA
TGTGCCAGCAGCCGACTTGGAGAGACCCAGTACTTC
CASSRLGETQYF
>NA|TRBV21-1|TRBJ2-3|NA
TGTGCCAGCAGCAAAGTCGGTACTAGCGGGAGGCCCGCGCCGATCACAGATACGCAGTATTTT
CASSKVGTSGRPAPITDTQYF
>many|TRBV2|TRBJ2-1|NA
TGTGCCAGCAGTAAAGGCCTAGCCTCGATCGGTCCCGAGCAGTTCTTC
CASSKGLASIGPEQFF
>NA|TRBV7-2|TRBJ1-4|NA
TGTGCCAGCAGCTATAGAGCAGGGGCTAATGAAAAACTGTTTTTT
CASSYRAGANEKLFF
>few|TRBV10-3|TRBJ1-5|TRBD1
TGTGCCATCACCCAGGGGGCTGATCAGCCCCAGCATTTT
CAITQGADQPQHF
>few|TRBV12-3/TRBV12-4|TRBJ1-5|NA
TGTGCCAGCAGTTTGAGCCCCCAGCCCCAGCATTTT
CASSLSPQPQHF
>few|TRBV2|TRBJ1-1|NA
TGTGCCAGTCTCACGGGGTTGAGCACTGAAGCTTTCTTT
CASLTGLSTEAFF
>NA|TRBV20-1|TRBJ2-7|TRBD2
TGCAGTGCCGGACGAGTAGCGGGAGGGCTTGGCGAGCAGTACTTC
CSAGRVAGGLGEQYF